The sample holds a few counts of the clone carrying this T cell receptor beta chain. What it binds is unknown. The junction and the germline gene differ at one end; a read error may be behind it. The sample is drawn from a study of blood T cells in healthy people across ages. Study results and limitations: Estimates of total diversity, which came from one million sequenced T cells, were considered to be underestimates. A greater number of naive CD4+ cells and higher diversity distinguished long-lived donors from aged donors. Per million T cells, TCR beta diversity dropped roughly linearly as age increased.

Germline V gene lookup returns CDR1 SGHNT and CDR2 YYREEE (reference sequence). The CDR3 is 13 amino acids. The use of a sample-barcoded 5' primer and a J-beta primer mix characterized a second PCR of about 7 to 12 cycles. Each cDNA molecule carried a tag from a template-switch adaptor that contained 12 random nucleotides. TCRdb reprocessed the 5' RACE reads via MiXCR and lists one record per CDR3 protein. This sample yields 1.5 million to 2 million distinct CDR3 sequences, of which roughly 43% are seen a single time; more than 20% belongs to the top ten. V is TRBV5-4 and J is TRBJ2-3; no reliable D call. The source of this sequence is a human donor in good health. The sequenced sample consisted of blood. The CDR3 bases are TGTGCCAACAGCCTCGACCAACTGGGTACGCAGTATTTT. Translation gives CANSLDQLGTQYF.